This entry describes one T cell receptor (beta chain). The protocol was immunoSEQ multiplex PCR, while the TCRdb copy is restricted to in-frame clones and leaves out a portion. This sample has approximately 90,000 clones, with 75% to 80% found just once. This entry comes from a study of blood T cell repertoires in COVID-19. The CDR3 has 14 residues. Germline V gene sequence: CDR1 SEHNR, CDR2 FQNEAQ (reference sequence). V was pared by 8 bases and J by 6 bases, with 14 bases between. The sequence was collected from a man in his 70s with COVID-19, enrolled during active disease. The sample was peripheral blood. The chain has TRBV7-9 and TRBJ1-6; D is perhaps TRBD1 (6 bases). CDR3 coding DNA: TGTGCCAGCTCCTCCGGGACAATTAATTCACCCCTCCACTTT. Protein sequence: CASSSGTINSPLHF. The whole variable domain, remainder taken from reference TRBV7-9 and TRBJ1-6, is DTGVSQNPRHKITKRGQNVTFRCDPISEHNRLYWYRQTLGQGPEFLTYFQNEAQLEKSRLLSDRFSAERPKGSFSTLEIQRTEQGDSAMYLCASSSGTINSPLHFGNGTRLTVT.